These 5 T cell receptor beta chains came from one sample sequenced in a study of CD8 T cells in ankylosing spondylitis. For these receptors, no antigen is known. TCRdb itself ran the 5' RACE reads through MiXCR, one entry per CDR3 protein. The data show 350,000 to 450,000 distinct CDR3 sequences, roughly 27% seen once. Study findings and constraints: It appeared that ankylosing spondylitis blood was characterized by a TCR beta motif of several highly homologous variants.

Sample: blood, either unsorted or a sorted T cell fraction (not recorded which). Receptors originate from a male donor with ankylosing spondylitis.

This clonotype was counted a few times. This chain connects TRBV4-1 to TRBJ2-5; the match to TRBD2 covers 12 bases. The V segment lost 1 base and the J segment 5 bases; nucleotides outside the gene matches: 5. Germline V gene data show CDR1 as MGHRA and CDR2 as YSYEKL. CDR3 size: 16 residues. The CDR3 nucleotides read TGCGCCAGCAGCCAAGCGACTAGCGGGAGAAGGGAGACCCAGTACTTC. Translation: CASSQATSGRRETQYF.

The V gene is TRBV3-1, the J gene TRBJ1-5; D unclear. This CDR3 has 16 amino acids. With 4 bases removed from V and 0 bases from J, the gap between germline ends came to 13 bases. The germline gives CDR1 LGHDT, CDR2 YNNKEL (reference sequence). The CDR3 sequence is CASSREEQLSNQPQHF. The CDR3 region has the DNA TGTGCCAGCAGCCGGGAGGAACAACTTAGCAATCAGCCCCAGCATTTT.

The CDR3 here is CASSQAGTGELFF. DNA for the CDR3: TGTGCCAGCAGCCAAGCCGGCACCGGGGAGCTGTTTTTT. The gene calls are TRBV3-1 and TRBJ2-2; D is ambiguous. Trimming took off 1 base at V and 4 bases at J, with 4 bases between the two ends. Per germline, CDR1 LGHDT and CDR2 YNNKEL (reference sequence). The CDR3 sequence is 13 residues long.

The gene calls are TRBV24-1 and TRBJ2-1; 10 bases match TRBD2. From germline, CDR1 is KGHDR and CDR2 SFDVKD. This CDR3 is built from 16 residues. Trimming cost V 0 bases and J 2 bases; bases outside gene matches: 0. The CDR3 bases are TGTGCCACCAGTGATTTGCTAGCGGGAGCCTACAATGAGCAGTTCTTC. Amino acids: CATSDLLAGAYNEQFF.

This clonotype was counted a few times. The CDR3 reads CSANPLSSTDTQYF. The CDR3 coding sequence is TGCAGTGCCAACCCTCTCTCGTCCACAGATACGCAGTATTTT. V usage is TRBV20-1 and J usage is TRBJ2-3; D not resolved. The CDR3 loop spans 14 amino acids. Trimming pared 6 bases from V and 2 bases from J, leaving 15 bases between. CDR1 is DFQATT and CDR2 is SNEGSKA in the germline V gene (reference sequence).